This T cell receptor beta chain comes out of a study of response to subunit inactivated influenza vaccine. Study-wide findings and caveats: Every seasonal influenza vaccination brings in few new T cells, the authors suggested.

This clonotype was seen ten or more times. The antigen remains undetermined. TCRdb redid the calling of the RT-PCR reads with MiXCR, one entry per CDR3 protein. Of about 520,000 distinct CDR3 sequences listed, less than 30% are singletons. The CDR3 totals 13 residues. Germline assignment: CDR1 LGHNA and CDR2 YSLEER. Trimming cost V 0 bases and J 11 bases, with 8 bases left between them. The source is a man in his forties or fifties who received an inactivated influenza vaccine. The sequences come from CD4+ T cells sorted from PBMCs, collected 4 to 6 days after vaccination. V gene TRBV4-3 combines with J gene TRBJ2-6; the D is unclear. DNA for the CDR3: TGCGCCAGCAGCCAAGACCCCTGGGACGTCCTGACTTTC. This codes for CASSQDPWDVLTF.